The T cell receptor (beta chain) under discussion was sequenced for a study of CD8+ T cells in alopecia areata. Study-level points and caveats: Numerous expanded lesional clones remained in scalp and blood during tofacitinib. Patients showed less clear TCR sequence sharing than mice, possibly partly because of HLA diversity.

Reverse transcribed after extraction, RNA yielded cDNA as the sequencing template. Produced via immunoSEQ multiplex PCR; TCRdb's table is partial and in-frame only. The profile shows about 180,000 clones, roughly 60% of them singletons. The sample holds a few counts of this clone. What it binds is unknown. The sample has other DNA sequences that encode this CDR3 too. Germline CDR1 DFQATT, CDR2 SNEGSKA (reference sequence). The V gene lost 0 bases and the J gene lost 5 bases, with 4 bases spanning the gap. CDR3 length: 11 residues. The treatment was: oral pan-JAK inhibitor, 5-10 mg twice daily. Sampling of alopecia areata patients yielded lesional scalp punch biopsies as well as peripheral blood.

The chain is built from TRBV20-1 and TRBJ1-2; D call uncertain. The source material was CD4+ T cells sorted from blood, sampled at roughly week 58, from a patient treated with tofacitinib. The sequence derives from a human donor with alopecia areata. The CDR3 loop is CSAREGYGYTF. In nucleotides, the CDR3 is TGCAGTGCTAGAGAAGGGTATGGCTACACCTTC.